Presented here are 3 T cell receptor beta chains from one specimen sequenced in a study of cytomegalovirus exposure and HLA in healthy donors (dated by TCRdb to the late 2010s). Library creation used the immunoSEQ multiplex PCR assay. A mixture of 60 forward primers for TCR Vbeta segments and 13 reverse primers for TCR Jbeta segments was used in the multiplex PCR. Drawn from immuneACCESS, this table holds only the in-frame rearrangements with V and J called that TCRdb kept. Clones are partly lost; checked studies trace under half to an unresolved V gene and leave the rest unexplained. The sample table records over 120,000 clones; around 10% of these occur just once. The ten largest clones add up to 1.5% to 2% of the sample. Sequenced material: PBMCs. The receptors were gathered from a man in his forties or fifties in good health and CMV-seronegative.

This clone has only a few counts. The chain is built from TRBV6-1 and TRBJ2-1; the D gene is possibly TRBD2 (5 bases). The CDR3 sequence is 13 residues long. CDR1 is MNHNS and CDR2 is SASEGT in the germline V gene. With 7 bases removed from V and 9 bases from J, the gap between germline ends came to 16 bases. CDR3 region: CASTVERVSEQFF. The CDR3 DNA follows: TGTGCCAGCACCGTGGAGAGGGTCAGTGAGCAGTTCTTC.

This chain joins TRBV5-1 and TRBJ1-3, with 11 nucleotides matching TRBD1. V gave up 4 bases and J gave up 8 bases; unmatched junction bases: 8. Germline loops: CDR1 SGHRS, CDR2 YFSETQ. The CDR3 spans 15 residues. CDR3 bases: TGCGCCAGCAGCCCCGGACAGGGGGCCGTCGACACCATATATTTT. Its protein is CASSPGQGAVDTIYF.

This clone was seen at least ten times. The genes are TRBV5-5 and TRBJ2-1; possibly TRBD1 for D (6 bases). The CDR3 has 16 amino acids. V lost 2 bases to trimming and J lost 7 bases, with 19 bases between them. CDR1 SGHKS and CDR2 YYEKEE come from the germline V gene (reference sequence). CDR3 bases: TGTGCCAGCAGCTTAAGTGGGGGCCTCGTGGGGAATGAGCAGTTCTTC. Translated, it gives CASSLSGGLVGNEQFF.